The 28 T cell receptor beta chains listed next were all sequenced from one sample in a study of T cell responses to AZD1222 COVID-19 vaccine. TCRdb's table, derived via immunoSEQ multiplex PCR, lists solely in-frame clones and lacks some. The sample lists about 200,000 clones, around 94% occurring once. The sequencing here drew on peripheral blood, taken 28 days after the second dose of the MenACWY control vaccine. All receptors derive from an adult who received the MenACWY meningococcal vaccine as a control.

V and J are TRBV28 and TRBJ1-2, with D possibly TRBD1 on 5 matching bases. Germline values: CDR1 MDHEN, CDR2 SYDVKM. The CDR3 sequence is 12 residues long. Trimming cost V 3 bases and J 7 bases, with 9 bases left between them. CDR3 in DNA: TGTGCCAGCAGTTTTAACGGGGGTGGCTACACCTTC. This encodes CASSFNGGGYTF.

The chain uses TRBV5-1 and TRBJ1-5; D unclear. V dropped 2 bases and J dropped 5 bases, with 11 bases sitting between them. Looked up from germline, CDR1 is SGHRS and CDR2 is YFSETQ. The length of the CDR3 is 14 residues. CDR3 protein: CASSFNWGDQPQHF. CDR3 bases: TGCGCCAGCAGCTTTAATTGGGGAGATCAGCCCCAGCATTTT.

This chain joins TRBV27 and TRBJ2-4; tentatively, D is TRBD2 (5 bases). V was shortened by 3 bases and J by 10 bases, with 7 bases between the two germline ends. Germline values: CDR1 MNHEY, CDR2 SMNVEV (reference sequence). The CDR3 sequence is 11 residues long. The CDR3 DNA sequence: TGTGCCAGCAGTTTGGGAGAGATTCAGTACTTC. This sequence encodes CASSLGEIQYF.

The gene calls are TRBV28 and TRBJ1-6; 7 positions agree with TRBD1. V lost 6 bases to trimming and J lost 6 bases; unmatched junction nucleotides: 11. This CDR3 is built from 16 residues. Per the germline V gene, CDR1 is MDHEN and CDR2 is SYDVKM. The CDR3 region has the DNA TGTGCCAGCAGCAGACTTACCGGGACAGTTAATTCACCCCTCCACTTT. It is translated as CASSRLTGTVNSPLHF. Together with reference TRBV28 and TRBJ1-6, the CDR3 gives the full variable domain: DVKVTQSSRYLVKRTGEKVFLECVQDMDHENMFWYRQDPGLGLRLIYFSYDVKMKEKGDIPEGYSVSREKKERFSLILESASTNQTSMYLCASSRLTGTVNSPLHFGNGTRLTVT.

The chain couples TRBV5-1 to TRBJ1-2, with D perhaps matching TRBD1 (5 bases). The CDR3 is 15 amino acids. Trimming pared 3 bases from V and 4 bases from J, leaving 16 bases between. Germline V gene data show CDR1 as SGHRS and CDR2 as YFSETQ. Here the CDR3 DNA reads TGCGCCAGCAGCTATTTTCCGACAGCCTCCTATGGCTACACCTTC. It is translated as CASSYFPTASYGYTF.

The chain recombines TRBV4-2 with TRBJ1-3; D gene unclear. The CDR3 length is 15 residues. Trimming took 3 bases from V and 0 from J, leaving 9 bases between them. Germline V CDR1 and CDR2: LGHNA, YNFKEQ. This CDR3 is CASSQEGYSGNTIYF. In nucleotides, the CDR3 is TGTGCCAGCAGCCAGGAAGGTTACTCTGGAAACACCATATATTTT.

This rearrangement joins TRBV2 to TRBJ1-5, with 7 bases lining up with TRBD1. The V segment lost 6 bases and the J segment 4 bases; nucleotides outside the gene matches: 6. The length of the CDR3 is 14 residues. In germline, CDR1 is SNHLY, CDR2 FYNNEI. The chain's CDR3 is CASRAGGGNQPQHF. The CDR3 DNA sequence: TGTGCCAGCAGGGCAGGGGGTGGGAATCAGCCCCAGCATTTT.

This rearrangement joins TRBV7-2 to TRBJ2-1, with 9 bases lining up with TRBD1. CDR1 SGHTA and CDR2 FQGNSA come from the germline V gene. The V gene end was trimmed by 3 bases and the J gene end by 4 bases; junction bases not matched to a gene: 4. There are 15 residues in the CDR3. CDR3 bases: TGTGCCAGCAGCTTCCGGGACAGGGCATACAATGAGCAGTTCTTC. Its translation: CASSFRDRAYNEQFF.

The rearrangement links TRBV3-1 (or the pseudogene TRBV3-2) to TRBJ1-2, with D tentatively TRBD1 (5 bases). The V end lost 10 bases, the J end lost 7 bases, and 13 bases lay between the germline ends. The CDR3 contains 11 residues. CDR1 is LGHDT and CDR2 is YNNKEL in the germline V gene (reference sequence). This CDR3 is CATGGGSGYTF. The CDR3 coding sequence is TGTGCCACCGGGGGGGGAAGTGGCTACACCTTC.

This clone was counted once. The chain joins TRBV19 to TRBJ2-7; either TRBD1 or TRBD2 may supply D (6 bases each). Germline CDR1 is LNHDA and CDR2 is SQIVND (reference sequence). Trimming pared 3 bases from V and 0 bases from J, leaving 12 bases between. The CDR3 has 15 amino acids. The CDR3 region is CASSISGGSSYEQYF. Here the CDR3 DNA reads TGTGCCAGTAGTATCTCCGGGGGCAGCTCCTACGAGCAGTACTTC.

The chain has TRBV12-3 or TRBV12-4 and TRBJ1-1; 9 bases match TRBD1. V lost 5 bases, J lost 6 bases, and 4 bases stayed unmatched. The CDR3 consists of 13 residues. Here the CDR3 DNA reads TGTGCCAGCAGTGGACAGGGGTTCCCTGAAGCTTTCTTT. Protein sequence: CASSGQGFPEAFF.

A few counts support this clone. The chain joins TRBV7-9 to TRBJ1-4; D may be TRBD1 (5 bases). Per the germline V gene, CDR1 is SEHNR and CDR2 is FQNEAQ (reference sequence). Trimming removed 0 bases from V and 8 bases from J, with 10 bases in between. This CDR3 is built from 14 residues. CDR3 DNA sequence: TGTGCCAGCAGCTTAGCCCGGGACGGGGAAAAACTGTTTTTT. Translating it yields CASSLARDGEKLFF. Variable domain in full (rest from reference TRBV7-9 and TRBJ1-4): DTGVSQNPRHKITKRGQNVTFRCDPISEHNRLYWYRQTLGQGPEFLTYFQNEAQLEKSRLLSDRFSAERPKGSFSTLEIQRTEQGDSAMYLCASSLARDGEKLFFGSGTQLSVL.

V usage is TRBV4-3 and J usage is TRBJ2-3; D is perhaps TRBD2 (5 bases). The CDR3 contains 14 residues. V was trimmed by 3 bases and J by 3 bases, leaving 10 bases between them. Germline V gene sequence: CDR1 LGHNA, CDR2 YSLEER. CDR3 sequence (DNA): TGCGCCAGCAGCCATCAGGAGGTGACAGATACGCAGTATTTT. Amino acids: CASSHQEVTDTQYF.

This chain uses TRBV9 with TRBJ1-5, with D possibly being TRBD1 (6 bases). The V gene lost 5 bases and the J gene lost 6 bases, with 15 bases spanning the gap. CDR1 and CDR2 from the germline V gene are SGDLS and YYNGEE. The CDR3 runs to 14 residues. The CDR3 spells CASSPGQHSQPQHF. The CDR3 nucleotides are TGTGCCAGCAGTCCAGGACAGCACAGTCAGCCCCAGCATTTT.

The chain is built from TRBV30 and TRBJ1-2; a possible D gene is TRBD1 (5 bases). Deletions cut 0 bases from V and 3 bases from J, with 14 bases between. Germline V gene lookup returns CDR1 GTSNPN and CDR2 SVGIG (reference sequence). This CDR3 has 15 residues. The CDR3 sequence is CAWSVFVQGDYGYTF. In DNA form, the CDR3 reads TGTGCCTGGAGTGTTTTCGTCCAGGGCGACTATGGCTACACCTTC.

A single count supports this clone. The chain is built from TRBV11-3 and TRBJ2-7, with a tentative D call TRBD2 (5 bases). Trimming stripped 6 bases from V and 1 base from J, with 28 bases between. Germline CDR1 is SGHNT and CDR2 is YENEEA. The CDR3 has 19 amino acids. The CDR3 protein is CASSQLFSHSADLSYEQYF. The CDR3 nucleotides are TGTGCCAGCAGTCAGCTATTCTCCCATAGCGCCGACTTATCCTACGAGCAGTACTTC.

The chain links TRBV5-5 to TRBJ2-1; no clear D gene. The CDR3 extends over 15 amino acids. V lost 0 bases, J lost 1 base, and 8 bases lay in between. The germline V gene encodes CDR1 SGHKS and CDR2 YYEKEE (reference sequence). CDR3 nucleotides: TGTGCCAGCAGCTTGGGGTTGGGTTCCTACAATGAGCAGTTCTTC. The encoded protein is CASSLGLGSYNEQFF.

The J gene is TRBJ2-4, the V gene TRBV30; D is possibly TRBD1 or TRBD2 (6 bases each). Looked up from germline, CDR1 is GTSNPN and CDR2 is SVGIG (reference sequence). CDR3 length equals 14 residues. Trimming left V 1 base short and J 4 bases short, with 11 bases between. The CDR3 spells CAWSAGAGKNIQYF. The CDR3 DNA is TGTGCCTGGAGTGCGGGGGCGGGGAAAAACATTCAGTACTTC.

This clone was seen a single time. The chain employs TRBV20-1 and TRBJ1-4, with D hard to call. The CDR3 runs 13 residues. The V and J ends lost 6 bases and 7 bases respectively, with 15 bases between them. Germline V CDR1 and CDR2: DFQATT, SNEGSKA (reference sequence). CDR3 DNA: TGCAGTGCGAGTCCAGCGGACGGTGAAAAACTGTTTTTT. As protein: CSASPADGEKLFF.

The chain links TRBV7-2 to TRBJ1-1; D may be TRBD1 (6 bases). Germline assignment: CDR1 SGHTA and CDR2 FQGNSA. The CDR3 covers 14 residues. V was shortened by 5 bases and J by 0 bases, with 10 bases between the two germline ends. The CDR3 reads CASSPRGLNTEAFF. The CDR3 region has the DNA TGTGCCAGCAGCCCAAGGGGGTTGAACACTGAAGCTTTCTTT. Combining the CDR3 with reference TRBV7-2 and TRBJ1-1 gives the whole variable domain GAGVSQSPSNKVTEKGKDVELRCDPISGHTALYWYRQSLGQGLEFLIYFQGNSAPDKSGLPSDRFSAERTGGSVSTLTIQRTQQEDSAVYLCASSPRGLNTEAFFGQGTRLTVV.

The chain has TRBV7-2 and TRBJ1-2; a weak D match, TRBD1 (5 bases). The CDR3 totals 14 residues. With 0 bases removed from V and 8 bases from J, the gap between germline ends came to 13 bases. Germline V lookup: CDR1 SGHTA, CDR2 FQGNSA. The CDR3 loop is CASSLARGGDGYTF. CDR3 DNA sequence: TGTGCCAGCAGCTTAGCGCGGGGGGGAGACGGCTACACCTTC. The full variable domain, completed using reference TRBV7-2 and TRBJ1-2, is GAGVSQSPSNKVTEKGKDVELRCDPISGHTALYWYRQSLGQGLEFLIYFQGNSAPDKSGLPSDRFSAERTGGSVSTLTIQRTQQEDSAVYLCASSLARGGDGYTFGSGTRLTVV.

The rearrangement joins TRBV24-1 to TRBJ2-7; the match to TRBD2 covers 11 bases. Germline CDR1 KGHDR, CDR2 SFDVKD. After removal of 0 bases from V and 5 bases from J, the junction contained 8 bases not matched to a gene. This CDR3 has 17 residues. The CDR3 DNA follows: TGTGCCACCAGTGATTTGCAGTCTAGCGGGGGGATAAACGAGCAGTACTTC. This gives the protein CATSDLQSSGGINEQYF.

The chain employs TRBV5-4 and TRBJ2-7; TRBD2 is a possible D gene (7 bases). CDR1 and CDR2 from the germline V gene are SGHNT and YYREEE (reference sequence). The V end was cut by 0 bases, the J end by 3 bases, with 10 bases between. The CDR3 is 14 amino acids. Here the CDR3 DNA reads TGTGCCAGCAGCTTGGGAGGGGGGGACTACGAGCAGTACTTC. The encoded protein is CASSLGGGDYEQYF. Using reference TRBV5-4 and TRBJ2-7 for the parts outside the CDR3, the full variable domain is ETGVTQSPTHLIKTRGQQVTLRCSSQSGHNTVSWYQQALGQGPQFIFQYYREEENGRGNFPPRFSGLQFPNYSSELNVNALELDDSALYLCASSLGGGDYEQYFGPGTRLTVT.

J is TRBJ1-3 and V is TRBV6-6; D remains unclear. CDR3 length equals 15 residues. Trimming shortened V by 5 bases and J by 0 bases, and 11 bases separated the two germline ends. From germline, CDR1 is MNHNY and CDR2 SVGAGI (reference sequence). The CDR3 coding sequence is TGTGCCAGCAGTCGGACGGGTGGCTCTGGAAACACCATATATTTT. Translating gives CASSRTGGSGNTIYF.

This chain's CDR3 is CASSYDRENSPLHF. The CDR3 bases are TGTGCCAGCAGTTACGACAGGGAGAATTCACCCCTCCACTTT. The rearrangement uses TRBV6-5 and TRBJ1-6; 7 positions match TRBD1. The CDR3 extends over 14 amino acids. CDR1 MNHEY and CDR2 SVGAGI come from the germline V gene. J gave up 7 bases and V 2 bases, and 2 bases lay outside the gene matches.

The J gene is TRBJ2-1, the V gene TRBV29-1, with 15 bases aligning to TRBD2. J lost 2 bases, V lost 7 bases, and 3 bases had no gene match. Per germline, CDR1 SQVTM and CDR2 ANQGSEA. The CDR3 is made up of 15 amino acids. The CDR3 sequence is CSAGLAGGPYNEQFF. In nucleotides, the CDR3 is TGCAGCGCCGGACTAGCGGGAGGGCCCTACAATGAGCAGTTCTTC.

The V gene is TRBV2, the J gene TRBJ2-5; 8 nucleotides agree with TRBD2. The CDR3 runs to 14 residues. Trimming removed 4 bases from V and 5 bases from J; junction bases left unmatched: 6. Germline values: CDR1 SNHLY, CDR2 FYNNEI. CDR3 in DNA: TGTGCCAGCAGTGCCAACGGGGGGGAGGAGACCCAGTACTTC. Its translation: CASSANGGEETQYF.

This clone has a single count. The V and J genes are TRBV7-9 and TRBJ1-2; 7 bases line up with TRBD1. The germline V gene has CDR1 SEHNR and CDR2 FQNEAQ (reference sequence). The CDR3 covers 17 residues. V gave up 0 bases and J gave up 3 bases; unmatched junction bases: 10. The CDR3 sequence is CASSLALGGGADYGYTF. CDR3 sequence (DNA): TGTGCCAGCAGCTTAGCCCTGGGAGGGGGCGCTGACTATGGCTACACCTTC.